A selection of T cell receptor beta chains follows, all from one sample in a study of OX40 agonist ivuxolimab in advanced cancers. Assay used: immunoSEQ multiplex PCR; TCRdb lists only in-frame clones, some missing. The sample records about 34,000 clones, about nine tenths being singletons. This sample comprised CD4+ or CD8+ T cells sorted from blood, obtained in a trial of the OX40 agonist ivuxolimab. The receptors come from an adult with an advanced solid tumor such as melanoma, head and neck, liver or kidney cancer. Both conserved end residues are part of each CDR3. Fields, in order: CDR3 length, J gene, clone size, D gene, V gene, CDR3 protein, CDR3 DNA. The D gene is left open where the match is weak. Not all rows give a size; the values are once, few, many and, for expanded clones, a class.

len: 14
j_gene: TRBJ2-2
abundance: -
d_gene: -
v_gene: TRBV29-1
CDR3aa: CSVEGQENTGELFF
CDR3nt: TGCAGCGTTGAGGGGCAGGAGAACACCGGGGAGCTGTTTTTT

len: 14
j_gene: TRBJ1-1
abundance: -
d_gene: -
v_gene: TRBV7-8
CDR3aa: CASSSRVLNTEAFF
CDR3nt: TGTGCCAGCAGCTCCAGGGTTCTGAACACTGAAGCTTTCTTT

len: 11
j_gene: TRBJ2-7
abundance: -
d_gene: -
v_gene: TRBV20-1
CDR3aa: CSGGLTYEQYF
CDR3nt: TGCAGTGGGGGCCTCACCTACGAGCAGTACTTC

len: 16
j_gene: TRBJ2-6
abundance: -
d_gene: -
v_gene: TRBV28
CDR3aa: CASRRQGAGGANVLTF
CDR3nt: TGTGCCAGCAGAAGACAGGGAGCGGGGGGGGCCAACGTCCTGACTTTC

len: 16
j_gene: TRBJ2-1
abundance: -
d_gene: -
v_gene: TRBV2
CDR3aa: CASSPRGAGRGNEQFF
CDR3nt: TGTGCCAGCAGTCCTCGAGGGGCGGGCAGGGGCAATGAGCAGTTCTTC

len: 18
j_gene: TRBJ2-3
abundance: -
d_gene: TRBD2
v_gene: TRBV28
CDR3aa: CASSLAGGACCAIDTQYF
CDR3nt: TGTGCCAGCAGCCTAGCGGGGGGGGCCTGTTGTGCAATAGATACGCAGTATTTT

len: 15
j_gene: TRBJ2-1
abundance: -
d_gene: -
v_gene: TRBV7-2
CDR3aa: CASSSWGGWPDEQFF
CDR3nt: TGTGCCAGCAGCTCTTGGGGGGGCTGGCCGGATGAGCAGTTCTTC

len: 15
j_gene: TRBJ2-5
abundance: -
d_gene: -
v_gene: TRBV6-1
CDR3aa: CASTLFIGSQETQYF
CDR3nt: TGTGCCAGCACCTTGTTTATAGGGAGTCAAGAGACCCAGTACTTC

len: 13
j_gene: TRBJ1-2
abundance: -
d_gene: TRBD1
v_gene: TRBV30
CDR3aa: CAWAGGANYGYTF
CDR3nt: TGTGCCTGGGCAGGGGGAGCTAACTATGGCTACACCTTC

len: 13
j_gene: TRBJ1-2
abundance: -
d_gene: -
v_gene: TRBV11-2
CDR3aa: CASSEQINYGYTF
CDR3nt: TGTGCCAGCAGCGAGCAGATTAACTATGGCTACACCTTC

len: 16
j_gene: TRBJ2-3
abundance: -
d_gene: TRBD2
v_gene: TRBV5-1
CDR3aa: CASSLVAGDGTDTQYF
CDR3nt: TGCGCCAGCAGCTTGGTAGCGGGAGACGGTACAGATACGCAGTATTTT

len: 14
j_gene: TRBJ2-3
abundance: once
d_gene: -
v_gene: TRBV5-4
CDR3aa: CASSLKGATDTQYF
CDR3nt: TGTGCCAGCAGCTTGAAAGGGGCGACAGATACGCAGTATTTT

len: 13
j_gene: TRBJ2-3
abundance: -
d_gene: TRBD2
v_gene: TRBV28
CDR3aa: CASTGGSTDTQYF
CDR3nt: TGTGCCAGCACGGGGGGATCCACAGATACGCAGTATTTT

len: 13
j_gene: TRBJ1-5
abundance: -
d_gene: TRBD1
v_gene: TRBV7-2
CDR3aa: CASSSDRDQPQHF
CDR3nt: TGTGCCAGCAGCTCCGACAGGGATCAGCCCCAGCATTTT

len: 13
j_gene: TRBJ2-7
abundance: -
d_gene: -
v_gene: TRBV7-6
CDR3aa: CASSLGDSYEQYF
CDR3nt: TGTGCCAGCAGCTTAGGTGACTCCTACGAGCAGTACTTC

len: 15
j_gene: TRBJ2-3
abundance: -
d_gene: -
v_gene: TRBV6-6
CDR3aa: CASSYSEGRRDTQYF
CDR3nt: TGTGCCAGCAGTTACTCGGAGGGGAGGAGGGATACGCAGTATTTT

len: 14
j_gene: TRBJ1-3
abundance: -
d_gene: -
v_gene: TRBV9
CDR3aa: CASSVDLGSGTIYF
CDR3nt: TGTGCCAGCAGCGTAGACTTAGGCTCCGGCACCATATATTTT

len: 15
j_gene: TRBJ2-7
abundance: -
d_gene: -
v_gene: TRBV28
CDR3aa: CASSLEGRGLYEQYF
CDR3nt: TGTGCCAGCAGCCTTGAGGGGAGGGGGCTCTACGAGCAGTACTTC

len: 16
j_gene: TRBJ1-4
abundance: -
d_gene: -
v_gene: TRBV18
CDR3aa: CASSPRQRATNEKLFF
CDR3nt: TGTGCCAGCTCACCGAGACAGCGTGCAACTAATGAAAAACTGTTTTTT

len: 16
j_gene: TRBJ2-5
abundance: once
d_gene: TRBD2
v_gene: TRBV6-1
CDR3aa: CASSEALASGLETQYF
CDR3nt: TGTGCCAGCAGTGAAGCGCTGGCTAGCGGCCTGGAGACCCAGTACTTC

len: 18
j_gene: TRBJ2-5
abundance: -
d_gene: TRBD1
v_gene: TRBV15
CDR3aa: CATSRPGQGAPGEETQYF
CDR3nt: TGTGCCACCAGCCGCCCGGGACAGGGGGCACCGGGGGAGGAGACCCAGTACTTC

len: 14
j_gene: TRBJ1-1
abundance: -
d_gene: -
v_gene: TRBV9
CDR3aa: CASSNGQPFGEAFF
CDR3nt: TGTGCCAGCAGCAACGGACAGCCTTTTGGTGAAGCTTTCTTT

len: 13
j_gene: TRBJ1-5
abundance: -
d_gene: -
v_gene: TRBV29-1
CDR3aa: CSVGQDSNQPQHF
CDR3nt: TGCAGCGTTGGCCAGGATAGCAATCAGCCCCAGCATTTT

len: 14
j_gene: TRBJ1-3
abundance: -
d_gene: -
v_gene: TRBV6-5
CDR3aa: CASSSGTFGNTIYF
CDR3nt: TGTGCCAGCAGCAGTGGGACGTTTGGAAACACCATATATTTT